This T cell receptor (beta chain) came from a study of TIL therapy for anti-PD-1-resistant metastatic lung cancer. Study as a whole: Half of patients were current or former smokers.

Documented time point: pre-treatment sample, taken before nivolumab and TIL therapy. Most excised metastases sampled were pleural nodules or supraclavicular lymph nodes. Germline CDR1 SGHVS, CDR2 FQNEAQ. The CDR3 runs 15 residues. With 2 bases removed from V and 0 bases from J, the gap between germline ends came to 10 bases. Study outcomes and limitations: Many TIL product clones were absent from baseline tumor, suggesting clonal contraction. This highly selected cohort may not generalize to typical lung cancer patients.

There are a few counts of this clone. Antigen unknown. This was the immunoSEQ v3 assay. Sequencing depth was about 2 million read pairs for survey level, roughly 4.5-6.5 million for deep. Profiled with immunoSEQ multiplex PCR; TCRdb holds only in-frame clones, not every one. The sample contains about 100,000 clones, around three fifths of which appear only once. The sequence derives from a person aged 25 to 80 with non-small cell lung cancer. Sample: tumor tissue, taken at baseline. V usage is TRBV7-8 and J usage is TRBJ1-2; D is uncertain. The CDR3 coding sequence is TGTGCCAGCAGCTTACAAGGCAGACCTAACTATGGCTACACCTTC. Protein: CASSLQGRPNYGYTF. Full variable domain (missing parts from reference TRBV7-8 and TRBJ1-2): GAGVSQSPRYKVAKRGQDVALRCDPISGHVSLFWYQQALGQGPEFLTYFQNEAQLDKSGLPSDRFFAERPEGSVSTLKIQRTQQEDSAVYLCASSLQGRPNYGYTFGSGTRLTVV.